Listed below are T cell receptor beta chains from one sample, sequenced in a study of cytomegalovirus exposure and HLA in healthy donors. Generated by immunoSEQ multiplex PCR, the TCRdb table keeps only in-frame clones and is missing some. The sample holds 150,000 to 180,000 clones, around 79% seen once. Material for sequencing was PBMCs. The source of these receptors is a man aged 25 to 45 in good health and CMV-seropositive. Both conserved end residues are trimmed from each CDR3.

V	J	CDR3
TRBV4-2	TRBJ1-1	ASSLGGTLDAF
TRBV2	TRBJ2-1	ASSELAGVPNEQF
TRBV5-5	TRBJ2-7	ASSKGQGTSSYEQY
TRBV19	TRBJ2-7	ASSIEDRDEQY
TRBV6-1	TRBJ2-5	ASSDRGGTETQY
TRBV7-7	TRBJ1-1	ASSSGVNTEAF
TRBV6-5	TRBJ2-7	ASSYIRLAESYEQY
TRBV10-3	TRBJ2-7	AISESRGRTSGGYEQY
TRBV5-6	TRBJ2-7	ASSLASGRGTYEQY
TRBV5-1	TRBJ1-5	ASSLAGDRNQPQH